Each of the 18 T cell receptor beta chains below was sequenced from the same sample in a study of early T cells in non-severe SARS-CoV-2 infection. TCRdb re-called the 5' RACE reads with MiXCR, one entry per CDR3 protein. The sample gives approximately 62,000 distinct CDR3 sequences, roughly 12% of which show up once; about 4% is in the top ten. The specimen sequenced was whole blood. These receptors were obtained from an adult who was a healthcare worker with PCR-confirmed SARS-CoV-2 infection or an uninfected control (not recorded which).

This clonotype has a count of ten or more. The V gene is TRBV6-4, the J gene TRBJ2-2; D remains ambiguous. This CDR3 region has 13 residues. V lost 0 bases and J lost 3, with 2 bases in between. Per the germline V gene, CDR1 is MRHNA and CDR2 is SNTAGT. DNA for the CDR3: TGTGCCAGCAGTGACTCGGACACCGGGGAGCTGTTTTTT. This gives the protein CASSDSDTGELFF.

Remarks on this clonotype: This may stem from a read error, because a much larger clone lies one nucleotide away. The CDR3 DNA follows: TGTGCCAGCACCAGCCAGGTCCTCAATGAGCAGTTCTTC. Translated: CASTSQVLNEQFF. J is TRBJ2-1 and V is TRBV2; no firm D call. CDR1 is SNHLY and CDR2 is FYNNEI in the germline V gene. Deletions cut 7 bases from V and 6 bases from J, with 13 bases between. The CDR3 sequence is 13 residues long.

This chain joins TRBV11-1 and TRBJ2-1; weak D call: TRBD2 (5 bases). Trimming removed 3 bases from V and 5 bases from J, with 14 bases in between. Germline assignment: CDR1 SGHAT and CDR2 FQDESV (reference sequence). CDR3 length equals 15 residues. CDR3 in amino acids: CASSFPSAGDNEQFF. CDR3 sequence (DNA): TGTGCCAGCAGCTTCCCATCCGCGGGTGACAATGAGCAGTTCTTC.

This clonotype has a count of ten or more. The chain joins TRBV28 to TRBJ2-7; TRBD1 might be the D (6 bases). The V and J ends lost 5 bases and 3 bases respectively, with 17 bases between them. Germline assignment: CDR1 MDHEN and CDR2 SYDVKM. CDR3 length: 15 amino acids. The CDR3 is CASSKQGLQGYEQYF. CDR3 nucleotides: TGTGCCAGCAGTAAACAGGGCCTACAAGGCTACGAGCAGTACTTC. Looking up the rest from reference TRBV28 and TRBJ2-7 gives the full variable domain: DVKVTQSSRYLVKRTGEKVFLECVQDMDHENMFWYRQDPGLGLRLIYFSYDVKMKEKGDIPEGYSVSREKKERFSLILESASTNQTSMYLCASSKQGLQGYEQYFGPGTRLTVT.

This clonotype showed up many times. This chain connects TRBV18 to TRBJ1-1; TRBD1 is a possible D gene (6 bases). Germline CDR1 KGHSH, CDR2 LQKENI. Deletions cut 5 bases from V and 7 bases from J, with 11 bases between. The CDR3 sequence is 12 residues long. CDR3 sequence: CASSANRDEAFF. The CDR3 DNA reads TGTGCCAGCTCAGCAAACAGGGATGAAGCTTTCTTT.

The sample holds many counts of this clonotype. The chain employs TRBV27 and TRBJ2-7; 11 nucleotides align to TRBD2. The CDR3 spans 14 residues. With V trimmed by 6 bases and J by 3 bases, 4 bases remained unmatched. Germline assignment: CDR1 MNHEY and CDR2 SMNVEV (reference sequence). CDR3 sequence (DNA): TGTGCCAGCAGAGGGACTAGCGGAGACTACGAGCAGTACTTC. Translation gives CASRGTSGDYEQYF.

The sample holds a few counts of this clonotype. The genes are TRBV27 and TRBJ2-3, with 9 bases identical to TRBD2. Trimming took 4 bases from V and 0 from J; bases not matched to a gene: 2. CDR1 and CDR2 (germline): MNHEY, SMNVEV (reference sequence). CDR3 length: 15 amino acids. The CDR3 nucleotides read TGTGCCAGCAGTTCTAGCGGGGATAGCACAGATACGCAGTATTTT. Translation: CASSSSGDSTDTQYF.

This clonotype was recorded a few times. V is TRBV3-1 and J is TRBJ1-2, with a tentative D call TRBD1 (6 bases). Trimming cost V 2 bases and J 5 bases, with 15 bases left between them. This CDR3 is 15 amino acids long. CDR1 is LGHDT, CDR2 YNNKEL, per germline (reference sequence). The CDR3 DNA reads TGTGCCAGCAGCCAACAAGCGTCCGGGACATATGGCTACACCTTC. Amino acids: CASSQQASGTYGYTF.

This clonotype was detected only a few times. The rearrangement uses TRBV27 and TRBJ2-3, with 7 positions matching TRBD2. The CDR3 spans 15 residues. The germline gives CDR1 MNHEY, CDR2 SMNVEV (reference sequence). The trim removed 2 bases at V and 6 bases at J, leaving 8 bases unmatched. The CDR3 coding sequence is TGTGCCAGCAGTTTAGGGAGCGGGGTGAAGGATACGCAGTATTTT. The encoded protein is CASSLGSGVKDTQYF.

This clonotype was seen repeatedly, ten times or more. The CDR3 region has the DNA TGTGCCAGCAGTCCCGGGACAGGAGACTACAATGAGCAGTTCTTC. Protein product: CASSPGTGDYNEQFF. The rearrangement joins TRBV6-4 to TRBJ2-1, with TRBD1 identical over 8 bases. From germline, CDR1 is MRHNA and CDR2 SNTAGT. This CDR3 spans 15 amino acids. The V segment lost 5 bases and the J segment 3 bases; nucleotides outside the gene matches: 6.

This clonotype showed up just a few times. The V call is TRBV5-1, the J call TRBJ2-4; D uncertain. Germline V gene data show CDR1 as SGHRS and CDR2 as YFSETQ. The CDR3 loop spans 14 amino acids. Trimming shortened V by 0 bases and J by 7 bases, and 11 bases separated the two germline ends. CDR3 region: CASSLDLWSNIQYF. CDR3 DNA: TGCGCCAGCAGCTTGGACCTTTGGAGCAACATTCAGTACTTC. The full variable domain, its missing parts supplied by reference TRBV5-1 and TRBJ2-4, is KAGVTQTPRYLIKTRGQQVTLSCSPISGHRSVSWYQQTPGQGLQFLFEYFSETQRNKGNFPGRFSGRQFSNSRSEMNVSTLELGDSALYLCASSLDLWSNIQYFGAGTRLSVL.

This clonotype has only a few counts. V and J are TRBV3-1 and TRBJ2-7, with 7 bases matching TRBD2. Germline V gives CDR1 LGHDT, CDR2 YNNKEL (reference sequence). The CDR3 has 12 residues. The junction had 4 bases not matched to a gene; V was cut back by 6 bases and J by 5 bases. In nucleotides, the CDR3 is TGTGCCAGCAGTTGGGGGGGGAACGAGCAGTACTTC. This encodes CASSWGGNEQYF.

The rearrangement links TRBV18 to TRBJ2-5, with 11 positions matching TRBD1. Per germline, CDR1 KGHSH and CDR2 LQKENI. Trimming cost V 3 bases and J 3 bases; bases outside gene matches: 3. This CDR3 has 15 residues. CDR3 region: CASSPGTGGEETQYF. Here the CDR3 DNA reads TGTGCCAGCTCACCCGGGACAGGGGGAGAAGAGACCCAGTACTTC. Filled out from reference TRBV18 and TRBJ2-5, the complete variable domain reads NAGVMQNPRHLVRRRGQEARLRCSPMKGHSHVYWYRQLPEEGLKFMVYLQKENIIDESGMPKERFSAEFPKEGPSILRIQQVVRGDSAAYFCASSPGTGGEETQYFGPGTRLLVL.

The chain links TRBV6-5 to TRBJ2-1; the D is unclear. CDR3 length equals 14 residues. Trimming took off 2 bases at V and 4 bases at J, with 9 bases between the two ends. From germline, CDR1 is MNHEY and CDR2 SVGAGI. Here the CDR3 reads CASSYTVGYNEQFF. The CDR3 DNA follows: TGTGCCAGCAGTTACACCGTCGGGTACAATGAGCAGTTCTTC.

The sample holds a few counts of this clonotype. This chain joins TRBV27 and TRBJ2-6; D uncertain. Between the trimmed V and J ends, which lost 2 bases and 2 bases, there was a span of 7 bases. Germline CDR1 is MNHEY and CDR2 is SMNVEV (reference sequence). The CDR3 spans 15 residues. CDR3 nucleotides: TGTGCCAGCAGTTTAGGGGTCACTGGGGCCAACGTCCTGACTTTC. This sequence encodes CASSLGVTGANVLTF.

Comments on this clonotype: This could be a read error, since a much larger clone is one nucleotide away. The rearrangement links TRBV27 to TRBJ2-7; TRBD1 might be the D (6 bases). The CDR3 length is 15 residues. Germline lookup yields CDR1 MNHEY and CDR2 SMNVEV (reference sequence). V was cut by 2 bases and J by 2 bases, with 13 bases left in between. The CDR3: CASSLVFRQAYEQYF. In nucleotides, the CDR3 is TGTGCCAGCAGTTTAGTTTTCAGACAGGCCTACGAGCAGTACTTC.

This rearrangement joins TRBV27 to TRBJ2-7, with D perhaps matching TRBD2 (6 bases). V was trimmed by 3 bases and J by 4 bases, leaving 16 bases between them. The CDR3 covers 15 residues. Germline V gene sequence: CDR1 MNHEY, CDR2 SMNVEV (reference sequence). For the CDR3, the DNA is TGTGCCAGCAGTTTTACGGGAGTCGGGCCTTACGAGCAGTACTTC. As protein: CASSFTGVGPYEQYF.

The sample holds many counts of this clonotype. The chain couples TRBV6-5 to TRBJ1-3, with D unclear. The CDR3 spans 11 residues. The germline CDR1 and CDR2 sequences are MNHEY and SVGAGI. Trimming shortened V by 8 bases and J by 3 bases, and 5 bases separated the two germline ends. CDR3 DNA sequence: TGTGCCAGCGAAAATGGAAACACCATATATTTT. Protein: CASENGNTIYF.